This entry describes one T cell receptor beta chain. In the original processing: Cell counts per sample came from amplifying reference gene primers. Sequencing used immunoSEQ multiplex PCR; TCRdb keeps in-frame clones, though not all of them. V and J calls and clone size follow that table, whereas D and trimming were derived from the DNA. This sample has around 190,000 clones, with about four fifths found just once. This specimen belongs to a study of blood T cell repertoires in COVID-19. Study-wide background: Acute and convalescent COVID-19 samples came from the United States, Italy and Spain. Sample material is recorded as cDNA or gDNA derived from T cells, B-cell-depleted T cells, or PBMCs.

The CDR3 covers 16 residues. Germline V lookup: CDR1 SGHNT, CDR2 YYREEE (reference sequence). After removal of 4 bases from V and 8 bases from J, the junction contained 10 bases not matched to a gene. The clonotype was recovered from a man aged 55 to 70 with acute or convalescent COVID-19. The sample consisted of peripheral blood. The chain links TRBV5-4 to TRBJ1-6, with 9 bases matching TRBD1. The CDR3 is CASSINRGRDYSPLHF. For the CDR3, the DNA is TGTGCCAGCAGCATCAACAGGGGGCGAGATTATTCACCCCTCCACTTT.